The rows below give T cell receptor beta chains drawn from one sample of a study of T-cell reconstitution after alpha-beta-depleted transplantation in children. MiXCR, run by TCRdb on the PCR reads, gives a single entry per CDR3 protein. The sample has about 980,000 distinct CDR3 sequences, about 31% seen once. This specimen consisted of PBMCs, mostly from graft donor cells, obtained 360 days after TCRalphabeta/CD19-depleted stem cell transplant. These receptors were taken from a boy younger than two who had a stem cell transplant for SCID, so the T cells may come from the graft donor. The CDR3 runs from the conserved cysteine through the conserved F or W. D genes are given only for firm matches. Size is omitted from some rows. Given values are once, few, many or a class for expanded clones.

j_call clone_size d_call v_call cdr3_length cdr3_aa cdr3_nt
TRBJ1-2 . . TRBV25-1 13 CASSRPQGGGYTF TGTGCCAGCAGTCGACCCCAGGGAGGAGGCTACACCTTC
TRBJ2-7 . TRBD2 TRBV10-3 14 CAIRPAGEPYEQYF TGTGCCATCAGGCCGGCGGGGGAACCCTACGAGCAGTACTTC
TRBJ1-1 . . TRBV28 15 CASKVGGQMNTEAFF TGTGCCAGCAAGGTAGGCGGGCAGATGAACACTGAAGCTTTCTTT
TRBJ2-1 few TRBD2 TRBV5-6 16 CASSHSSLAGGGEQFF TGTGCCAGCAGCCATTCTTCGCTAGCGGGGGGTGGTGAGCAGTTCTTC
TRBJ2-1 . TRBD2 TRBV20-1 13 CSPRGGLYNEQFF TGCAGCCCCCGCGGGGGGCTCTACAATGAGCAGTTCTTC
TRBJ2-1 once . TRBV14 14 CASSQDLRGDEQFF TGTGCTAGCAGCCAAGATCTCAGGGGCGATGAGCAGTTCTTC
TRBJ1-6 few . TRBV5-1 14 CATSYSGENSPLHF TGCGCCACCAGCTACAGTGGTGAGAATTCACCCCTCCACTTT
TRBJ2-1 few TRBD2 TRBV29-1 14 CSVVGLAGGGEQFF TGCAGCGTTGTAGGGCTAGCGGGGGGGGGTGAGCAGTTCTTC
TRBJ2-2 . TRBD2 TRBV20-1 16 CSAREPGLAGTGELFF TGCAGTGCTAGAGAGCCGGGACTAGCGGGGACCGGGGAGCTGTTTTTT
TRBJ1-6 . . TRBV7-9 14 CASSSSGGNSPLHF TGTGCCAGCAGCAGCAGTGGGGGCAATTCACCCCTCCACTTT
TRBJ1-1 few . TRBV18 13 CASSPGGWTEAFF TGTGCCAGCTCACCGGGGGGCTGGACTGAAGCTTTCTTT
TRBJ1-1 . TRBD1 TRBV20-1 14 CSAREGQRNTEAFF TGCAGTGCTAGAGAGGGACAGAGAAACACTGAAGCTTTCTTT
TRBJ1-5 . TRBD1 TRBV5-5 16 CASSLEDRGGNQPQHF TGTGCCAGCAGCTTGGAAGACAGGGGAGGCAATCAGCCCCAGCATTTT
TRBJ2-5 . . TRBV9 17 CASSVGRETNERETQYF TGTGCCAGCAGCGTAGGACGAGAGACTAACGAGCGAGAGACCCAGTACTTC
TRBJ2-1 . . TRBV28 19 CASSFRGNNWEGAYNEQFF TGTGCCAGCAGTTTTAGGGGGAACAACTGGGAGGGAGCCTACAATGAGCAGTTCTTC
TRBJ2-1 few TRBD1 TRBV7-2 17 CASSFGTGTGIGNEQFF TGTGCCAGCAGCTTTGGAACCGGGACAGGGATAGGCAATGAGCAGTTCTTC
TRBJ1-4 . . TRBV4-1 17 CASSQDPPPLSGEKLFF TGCGCCAGCAGCCAAGATCCTCCCCCTTTGTCGGGCGAAAAACTGTTTTTT
TRBJ1-5 . TRBD1 TRBV7-2 15 CASSQGGGDNQPQHF TGTGCCAGCAGCCAGGGGGGGGGCGACAATCAGCCCCAGCATTTT
TRBJ2-7 . . TRBV5-1 14 CASSLRGNGYEQYF TGCGCCAGCAGCTTGCGGGGTAACGGGTACGAGCAGTACTTC
TRBJ2-2 . . TRBV24-1 17 CATSDATTGEVTGELFF TGTGCCACCAGTGATGCCACTACAGGGGAGGTCACCGGGGAGCTGTTTTTT
TRBJ1-2 once . TRBV7-9 14 CASSTRPGLGGYTF TGTGCCAGCAGCACACGGCCAGGTTTAGGGGGCTACACCTTC
TRBJ2-3 . TRBD2 TRBV15 20 CATSPGRRGGPLHRLDTQYF TGTGCCACCAGCCCAGGGCGGCGGGGGGGACCCCTACACCGATTGGATACGCAGTATTTT
TRBJ2-3 . TRBD2 TRBV4-2 15 CASSDSRLAGDTQYF TGTGCCAGCAGCGACTCTCGGCTAGCGGGGGATACGCAGTATTTT
TRBJ2-5 . . TRBV9 13 CASSVRIQETQYF TGTGCCAGCAGCGTCCGGATCCAAGAGACCCAGTACTTC
TRBJ2-3 few . TRBV28 15 CASSLLLVWTDTQYF TGTGCCAGCAGTTTGTTACTAGTCTGGACAGATACGCAGTATTTT
TRBJ1-4 . . TRBV2 16 CASSEVGHTSNEKLLF TGTGCCAGCAGTGAAGTCGGGCACACTTCTAATGAAAAACTGCTTTTT
TRBJ2-7 . TRBD1 TRBV28 16 CASSPLPLQGWGEQYF TGTGCCAGCAGCCCACTCCCTCTACAGGGGTGGGGCGAGCAGTACTTC
TRBJ2-5 . . TRBV7-9 15 CASSPRLLPKETQYF TGTGCCAGCAGCCCCCGGTTACTGCCAAAAGAGACCCAGTACTTC
TRBJ1-5 few . TRBV12-3/TRBV12-4 15 CASSFGSGRNQPQHF TGTGCCAGCAGTTTCGGGTCAGGGCGGAATCAGCCCCAGCATTTT
TRBJ2-2 few TRBD1 TRBV13 15 CASSPGTGDGGELFF TGTGCCAGCAGCCCCGGGACAGGCGATGGCGGGGAGCTGTTTTTT
TRBJ2-2 . TRBD1 TRBV12-3/TRBV12-4 14 CASRTGGQDGELFF TGTGCCAGCAGGACAGGGGGCCAGGACGGGGAGCTGTTTTTT
TRBJ2-1 few . TRBV3-1 16 CASSQDWVPTGVGQFF TGTGCCAGCAGCCAAGATTGGGTTCCAACGGGGGTCGGTCAGTTCTTC
TRBJ2-5 . . TRBV3-1 18 CASSQVNRGLSEVETQYF TGTGCCAGCAGCCAAGTTAATCGGGGATTAAGCGAGGTCGAGACCCAGTACTTC
TRBJ2-5 few TRBD1 TRBV20-1 14 CSARQGANLETQYF TGCAGTGCCAGACAGGGGGCAAATCTGGAGACCCAGTACTTC
TRBJ2-1 few . TRBV18 12 CASSPGTPRRFF TGTGCCAGCTCACCAGGGACGCCAAGGCGGTTCTTC
TRBJ1-1 few . TRBV10-3 11 CAISDGGGAFF TGTGCCATCAGTGATGGAGGGGGAGCTTTCTTT
TRBJ2-3 . . TRBV24-1 16 CATSDFKTGRRDTQYF TGTGCCACCAGTGATTTCAAGACAGGCCGGCGCGATACGCAGTATTTT
TRBJ2-5 . . TRBV9 13 CASSVDPTSPLDF TGTGCCAGCAGCGTAGACCCAACTAGCCCCCTCGACTTC
TRBJ2-3 few . TRBV4-3 12 CARLTSTDTQYF TGCGCCAGGCTTACTAGCACAGATACGCAGTATTTT
TRBJ2-1 . TRBD2 TRBV20-1 14 CSARSLGLYNEQFF TGCAGTGCTAGAAGTCTGGGACTATACAATGAGCAGTTCTTC